This is a list of T cell receptor beta chains from one sample in a study of PD-L1 blockade in urothelial cancer. TCRdb's table, derived via immunoSEQ multiplex PCR, lists solely in-frame clones and lacks some. The table includes approximately 100,000 clones, approximately 91% detected once. Source: PBMCs, taken around atezolizumab (anti-PD-L1) treatment. Receptors originate from a woman older than 75 with urothelial cancer. Each CDR3 is given with its conserved first and last residue. The D gene is left open where the match is weak. Clone size appears in some rows only: once, few, many, or a class for an expanded clone.

abundance,d_gene,j_gene,v_gene,CDR3nt,CDR3aa
.,TRBD1,TRBJ2-7,TRBV20-1,TGCAGTGCTCTCCGACAGGGACGGAGGTACTTC,CSALRQGRRYF
once,.,TRBJ2-5,TRBV7-8,TGTGCCAGCAGCAACGACCGAGCGCCTGGAGAGACCCAGTACTTC,CASSNDRAPGETQYF
.,.,TRBJ1-2,TRBV2,TGTGCCAGCAGTGAAGCCGCGGGGATCCATGGCTACACCTTC,CASSEAAGIHGYTF
.,.,TRBJ1-4,TRBV27,TGTGCCAGCAGTCCCCCGGGGACTAATGAAAAACTGTTTTTT,CASSPPGTNEKLFF
.,.,TRBJ1-3,TRBV10-1,TGCGCCAGCAGTGAGTCTCCCGGGTCTGGAAACACCATATATTTT,CASSESPGSGNTIYF
.,.,TRBJ2-2,TRBV5-8,TGTGCCAGCAGCTTGGGGGCGTTCGCGAACACCGGGGAGCTGTTTTTT,CASSLGAFANTGELFF
.,.,TRBJ1-2,TRBV30,TGTGCCTGGAGTGCAGCGACAGGAGCTAACTATGGCTACACCTTC,CAWSAATGANYGYTF
.,TRBD2,TRBJ2-2,TRBV6-4,TGTGCCAGCAGTGTCGCAGCGGGAGGGTCCCCCGGGGAGCTGTTTTTT,CASSVAAGGSPGELFF
.,.,TRBJ1-6,TRBV5-1,TGCGCCAGCAGCTTGGCCGGGGTCTCACTGCAAGATTCACCCCTCCACTTT,CASSLAGVSLQDSPLHF
.,TRBD2,TRBJ2-3,TRBV9,TGTGCCAGCAGCGTTACTAGCGACCCCACAGATACGCAGTATTTT,CASSVTSDPTDTQYF
.,.,TRBJ2-7,TRBV5-4,TGTGCCAGCTCAACACCTAGGGGGTCGCGGGAGCAGTACTTC,CASSTPRGSREQYF
.,TRBD2,TRBJ2-5,TRBV10-1,TGCGCCAGCAGTGCTTCCTTCGCGGGAGAAGAGACCCAGTACTTC,CASSASFAGEETQYF
.,.,TRBJ1-1,TRBV6-5,TGTGCCAGCAGTTACTCCCCGGGAAGGGACACTGAAGCTTTCTTT,CASSYSPGRDTEAFF
.,TRBD2,TRBJ2-7,TRBV18,TGTGCCAGCTCACCACCCGCGGGAGGGACTAACGAGCAGTACTTC,CASSPPAGGTNEQYF
.,TRBD1,TRBJ2-5,TRBV14,TGTGCCAGCGCGACAGGGGCCCAAGAGACCCAGTACTTC,CASATGAQETQYF
.,TRBD2,TRBJ2-3,TRBV19,TGTGCCAGCTCTAGCGGGAGTCAAACAGATACGCAGTATTTT,CASSSGSQTDTQYF
.,.,TRBJ1-5,TRBV23-1,TGCGCCAGCAGTCAACTCTACCTAGACAGTAGCAATCAGCCCCAGCATTTT,CASSQLYLDSSNQPQHF
.,TRBD2,TRBJ2-5,TRBV9,TGTGCCAGCAGCGCCGGTGGGGGACTAGCGACTTGGGAGACCCAGTACTTC,CASSAGGGLATWETQYF
once,TRBD2,TRBJ2-1,TRBV6-5,TGTGCCAGCAGTTACCCTAGCGGGAGGTCTAATGAGCAGTTCTTC,CASSYPSGRSNEQFF
.,TRBD2,TRBJ2-7,TRBV5-1,TGCGCCAGCAGCCCCGCCCCGGGACTAGCGTACGAGCAGTACTTC,CASSPAPGLAYEQYF
.,.,TRBJ2-7,TRBV5-1,TGCGCCCGCTCCTACGAGCAGTACTTC,CARSYEQYF
.,.,TRBJ2-1,TRBV19,TGTGCCAGTAGTACGGCTAGCAGTAGGGATGAGCAGTTCTTC,CASSTASSRDEQFF
.,TRBD1,TRBJ1-4,TRBV7-2,TGTGCCAGCAGCTGGGGACAGGGGGATGAAAAACTGTTTTTT,CASSWGQGDEKLFF
.,.,TRBJ2-5,TRBV7-9,TGTGCCAGCAGCCGCGGACTGCCGGAGACCCAGTACTTC,CASSRGLPETQYF
.,.,TRBJ1-4,TRBV11-2,TGTGCCAGCAGCTTCTTGGGGGAGGCAACTAATGAAAAACTGTTTTTT,CASSFLGEATNEKLFF
.,TRBD2,TRBJ2-7,TRBV19,TGTGCCAGTAGTATAGGGACTAGCGGGAGCGACGAGCAGTACTTC,CASSIGTSGSDEQYF
.,.,TRBJ1-1,TRBV19,TGTGCCAGTAGTAAGTTTGCAGAATACACTGAAGCTTTCTTT,CASSKFAEYTEAFF
.,TRBD2,TRBJ2-1,TRBV28,TGTGCCAGCAGTTTTTCCAGCGGGAGTTACAATGAGCAGTTCTTC,CASSFSSGSYNEQFF
.,TRBD2,TRBJ2-7,TRBV4-1,TGCGCCAGCAGCCAAGCCCTAGCGGGGAGGTACGAGCAGTACTTC,CASSQALAGRYEQYF
.,TRBD1,TRBJ1-5,TRBV9,TGTGCCAGCAGCGCGACAGGGGGTAGGCAGCCCCAGCATTTT,CASSATGGRQPQHF
.,.,TRBJ2-5,TRBV29-1,TGCAGCGTAGAGCGACGTACAGAGACCCAGTACTTC,CSVERRTETQYF
.,TRBD1,TRBJ1-2,TRBV6-1,TGTGCCAGCAGTATAGAACAGGGGGCGGGCTCTGGCTACACCTTC,CASSIEQGAGSGYTF
few,.,TRBJ2-7,TRBV7-2,TGTGCCAGCAGCTTAGTGCCAGGGAGGACCTACGAGCAGTACTTC,CASSLVPGRTYEQYF
.,.,TRBJ2-1,TRBV19,TGTGCCAGTAGCGCCCCAAGGGGCAATGAGCAGTTCTTC,CASSAPRGNEQFF
.,TRBD2,TRBJ2-1,TRBV7-9,TGTGCCAGCAGCTTCCCAGAGCGGGAGGGGCACAATGAGCAGTTCTTC,CASSFPEREGHNEQFF